The source of this TCR beta chain is a study of breast tumors, draining lymph nodes, adjacent tissues. Germline CDR1 and CDR2: KGHDR and SFDVKD. The CDR3 contains 17 residues. V was clipped by 4 bases and J by 6 bases, with 21 bases between them. Many counts were recorded for this clonotype. The antigen is unknown. A single record per CDR3 protein comes from TCRdb applying MiXCR to the multiplex PCR reads. Among about 140,000 distinct CDR3 sequences listed, around a third were seen once. Axillary draining lymph nodes of breast cancer patients supplied the node samples. General observations from the study: Tumor TCR diversity was below lymph nodes but above nontumor tissue. Findings are consistent with lymph node origin and intratumoral expansion of most tumor T cells. Tumor T cell lymph node origin was a supported hypothesis, not proven.

Sequencing was performed on axillary lymph node tissue. The clonotype originates from a female donor with breast cancer. Some clones in this sample may be carry-over from other donors' samples. The J gene is TRBJ2-1, the V gene TRBV24-1, with D possibly matching TRBD1 (6 bases). CDR3 nucleotide sequence: TGTGCCACCAGTGAGGAATCTTATAGGACAGCGATCAATGAGCAGTTCTTC. It translates to CATSEESYRTAINEQFF.